The clone carrying this TCR beta chain has a single count. What it binds is unknown. Once cultured for roughly ten days, the cells underwent separation to obtain CD4+ T cells. Vaccinated recipients, who were negative for nucleocapsid antibodies, had no history of SARS-CoV-2 infection. Each culture had half its medium swapped for IL-2 medium on days 3 and 7. TCRdb keeps only in-frame clones here, not all; method: immunoSEQ multiplex PCR. Of 70,000 or so clones in the sample, around 77% were seen once. This record comes from a study of vaccination effects on CD4 cells after COVID-19. Germline CDR1 SGHTA, CDR2 FQGNSA. V was cut by 5 bases and J by 4 bases, with 15 bases left in between. This CDR3 is 15 amino acids long.

The material was CD4+ T cells from PBMCs cultured without peptide, obtained before COVID-19 vaccination. The source of this sequence is a human donor who received a COVID-19 vaccine. The J gene is TRBJ1-3, the V gene TRBV7-2; D uncertain. The CDR3 DNA follows: TGTGCCAGCAGCCCTAGAGGAGGGAAAGGAAACACCATATATTTT. Protein product: CASSPRGGKGNTIYF.